Below are 4 T cell receptor beta chains sequenced from a single sample in a study of graft-versus-host responses after intestinal transplantation. Sequencing used immunoSEQ multiplex PCR; TCRdb keeps in-frame clones, though not all of them. The sample has 85,000 to 90,000 clones, roughly 90% seen once. These TCRs are of unknown antigen specificity. The source was unstimulated CD4+ T cells sorted from spleen or lymph node cells, collected before intestinal transplant. These receptor sequences come from a human donor who received an intestinal transplant.

The rearrangement links TRBV5-1 to TRBJ2-3; TRBD2 is a possible D gene (6 bases). CDR1 is SGHRS, CDR2 YFSETQ, per germline. V lost 2 bases and J 2 bases, leaving 12 bases between the germline ends. This CDR3 is 15 amino acids long. The CDR3 DNA is TGCGCCAGCAGCTTTGGGGGGAGACACACAGATACGCAGTATTTT. Protein sequence: CASSFGGRHTDTQYF.

The chain uses TRBV19 and TRBJ1-3; no firm D call. The V end lost 0 bases, the J end lost 1 base, and 10 bases lay between the germline ends. The germline V gene encodes CDR1 LNHDA and CDR2 SQIVND (reference sequence). This CDR3 has 16 residues. CDR3 loop: CASSIDSVSSGNTIYF. In DNA form, the CDR3 reads TGTGCCAGTAGTATAGATTCAGTTTCTTCTGGAAACACCATATATTTT.

The V call is TRBV9, the J call TRBJ2-7; weak D call: TRBD2 (6 bases). V lost 4 bases, J lost 1 base, and 15 bases lay in between. CDR1 SGDLS and CDR2 YYNGEE come from the germline V gene. The CDR3 sequence is 15 residues long. DNA of the CDR3: TGTGCCAGCAGCCCCCAGGAGGGAGTGTCCTACGAGCAGTACTTC. This gives the protein CASSPQEGVSYEQYF.

The V call is TRBV12-5, the J call TRBJ1-1; D is undetermined. Germline CDR1 LGHNT, CDR2 FRNRAP. Trimming cost V 2 bases and J 3 bases, with 4 bases left between them. This CDR3 spans 12 amino acids. CDR3 nucleotide sequence: TGTGCTAGTGGTTTGCCGTACACTGAAGCTTTCTTT. It encodes CASGLPYTEAFF. Variable domain in full (rest from reference TRBV12-5 and TRBJ1-1): DARVTQTPRHKVTEMGQEVTMRCQPILGHNTVFWYRQTMMQGLELLAYFRNRAPLDDSGMPKDRFSAEMPDATLATLKIQPSEPRDSAVYFCASGLPYTEAFFGQGTRLTVV.